This TCR beta chain was identified in a study of shared T cell receptors in the human thymus. V lost 5 bases and J lost 2, with 13 bases in between. The CDR3 has 16 amino acids. In germline, CDR1 is LNHDA, CDR2 SQIVND (reference sequence). The table came from immunoSEQ multiplex PCR; TCRdb's copy has only in-frame clones and leaves some out. Of approximately 490,000 clones listed, approximately 78% are singletons. This clone was seen a few times. These data were also reused for a study on human thymus T cells. From that paper: The donor group consisted of healthy Finnish infants who were having corrective surgery for congenital heart defects.

This sequence was found in a boy less than two years old with a congenital heart defect. The sequencing input was thymocytes. The chain employs TRBV19 and TRBJ2-6, with D tentatively TRBD1 (5 bases). CDR3 amino acids: CASSGNAGTGANVLTF. The CDR3 DNA reads TGTGCCAGTAGTGGCAATGCAGGGACTGGGGCCAACGTCCTGACTTTC.